The TCR beta chain described here comes from a study of blood T cells in healthy people across ages. Then a second PCR, running about 7 to 11 cycles, was carried out with a sample-barcoded 5' primer and a J-beta primer mix. TCRdb recomputed calls from the 5' RACE reads with MiXCR, one row per CDR3 protein. The table shows hundreds of thousands of distinct CDR3 sequences, with approximately 29% occurring only once. The sequence came from a woman over 75 in good health. What was sequenced was blood.

CDR3 residues: CASSGPVGNNEQFF. The CDR3 nucleotides read TGCGCCAGCAGTGGACCCGTCGGAAACAATGAGCAGTTCTTC. This rearrangement joins TRBV10-1 to TRBJ2-1; the D is unclear. CDR3 length equals 14 residues. The germline V and J ends were trimmed by 4 bases and 5 bases, with 12 bases remaining between them. Germline V gene data show CDR1 as WNHNN and CDR2 as SYGVQD (reference sequence).